This T cell receptor beta chain derives from a study of T cell responses to AZD1222 COVID-19 vaccine. About this clone: Its antigen is still unknown.

This CDR3 spans 14 amino acids. CDR1 and CDR2 (germline): SGHTA, FQGTGA. The V end lost 3 bases, the J end lost 3 bases, and 9 bases lay between the germline ends. Study-level findings and limits: Vaccination with two AZD1222 doses was followed by a rise in Spike-specific TCR breadth and depth. Clonal diversity was possibly underestimated, and the donors were mostly white British, with more females. In all cases, repertoires were sampled only after the peak T cell response.

Only in-frame clones appear in the TCRdb table, and some are missing; sequencing was by immunoSEQ multiplex PCR. The sample yields roughly 140,000 clones, roughly 90% seen once. The TCR originated in an adult in good health. The rearrangement uses TRBV7-3 and TRBJ2-1, with a tentative D call TRBD2 (6 bases). Sequenced material: peripheral blood, taken on day 0 of AZD1222 vaccination. CDR3 sequence reads: CASSFGAGYNEQFF. CDR3 nucleotides: TGTGCCAGCAGCTTCGGAGCGGGCTACAATGAGCAGTTCTTC. The full variable domain, with the rest looked up from reference TRBV7-3 and TRBJ2-1, is GAGVSQTPSNKVTEKGKYVELRCDPISGHTALYWYRQSLGQGPEFLIYFQGTGAADDSGLPNDRFFAVRPEGSVSTLKIQRTERGDSAVYLCASSFGAGYNEQFFGPGTRLTVL.